This T cell receptor (beta chain) derives from a study of identifying expanded T cells in peripheral blood. Worth noting for this clone: Different DNA sequences within this sample yield the same CDR3.

Assay: immunoSEQ multiplex PCR; the TCRdb copy retains only in-frame clones and omits some. The sample lists 50,000 to 60,000 clones, 70% to 85% occurring once. Input material: blood. The source is a person aged 18 to 75 in good health.

Written as DNA, the CDR3 is TGCGCCAGCAGCTCGGGCCAAGGCACAGATACGCAGTATTTT. Protein product: CASSSGQGTDTQYF. The chain links TRBV5-1 to TRBJ2-3; D gene unclear. Trimming cost V 3 bases and J 1 base, with 9 bases left between them. CDR3 size: 14 residues. Germline lookup yields CDR1 SGHRS and CDR2 YFSETQ.